This note documents a single T cell receptor beta chain sequence. Germline V gene sequence: CDR1 SEHNR, CDR2 FQNEAQ (reference sequence). V lost 1 base to trimming and J lost 3 bases, with 10 bases between them. CDR3 length equals 14 residues. This table comes from immunoSEQ multiplex PCR, and its TCRdb copy is limited to in-frame clones, with some not included. Of around 29,000 clones in the sample, more than 90% were seen once. This specimen belongs to a study of T cell changes during pregnancy in multiple sclerosis. The sample was CD8+ T cells from peripheral blood mononuclear cells, taken before pregnancy. The V gene is TRBV7-9, the J gene TRBJ2-7, with TRBD2 as a possible D gene (5 bases). This sequence originates from a female donor with multiple sclerosis, enrolled in a pregnancy study. Written as DNA, the CDR3 is TGTGCCAGCAGCTTAGACGCAGGAGGCTACGAGCAGTACTTC. Translated, it gives CASSLDAGGYEQYF.